The clone carrying this T cell receptor (beta chain) showed up just once. The CDR3 runs to 14 residues. The germline V and J ends were trimmed by 6 bases and 0 bases, with 12 bases remaining between them. Per the germline V gene, CDR1 is LNHDA and CDR2 is SQIVND (reference sequence). Clones were read by immunoSEQ multiplex PCR, and TCRdb kept only the in-frame ones, dropping some. The sample has about 21,000 clones, approximately 84% seen once; the top ten hold roughly 25%. These data come from a study of T cells in tumors after PD-1 blockade. Study-level background: Some patients also took daily vismodegib 150 mg during anti-PD-1 treatment.

The sequences come from PBMCs, collected after anti-PD-1 therapy. This sequence joins TRBV19 and TRBJ2-7, with TRBD2 as a possible D gene (5 bases). This TCR derives from a human donor with advanced basal cell or squamous cell carcinoma (not recorded which). This CDR3 reads CASSGPEGSYEQYF. The CDR3 DNA follows: TGTGCCAGTAGCGGTCCCGAGGGCTCCTACGAGCAGTACTTC.